The text below deals with one TCR beta chain. Its antigen is not identified. Germline values: CDR1 ENHRY, CDR2 SYGVKD. CDR3 length: 14 residues. Deletions cut 5 bases from V and 0 bases from J, with 7 bases between. The source of the sample is a study of T cell responses to AZD1222 COVID-19 vaccine. Study-level results: Spike was spanned by vaccine-associated CD4 TCRs, with dominance at 160-218 and 743-854. Nearly half of spike-specific TCRs reportedly target unmutated variant regions. Only five to seven individuals given AZD1222 were seropositive at baseline.

Clones were read by immunoSEQ multiplex PCR, and TCRdb kept only the in-frame ones, dropping some. The repertoire holds 65,000 to 85,000 clones, with nearly 90% as singletons. The chain is built from TRBV10-3 and TRBJ2-2, with TRBD1 as a possible D gene (5 bases). The source material was peripheral blood, sampled on day 0 of AZD1222 vaccination. This sequence was found in an adult in good health. CDR3 protein: CAISKTANTGELFF. In DNA form, the CDR3 reads TGTGCCATCAGTAAGACAGCGAACACCGGGGAGCTGTTTTTT.